This is a list of T cell receptor beta chains from one sample in a study of blood T cells in healthy people across ages. TCRdb processed the 5' RACE reads anew with MiXCR; each CDR3 protein has one entry. The sample has fewer than 900,000 distinct CDR3 sequences; roughly 41% are singletons. The sample comprised blood. Receptors were obtained from a woman aged 55-70 years in good health. CDR3s include the opening cysteine and the closing phenylalanine or tryptophan. The order of the fields is clone size, V gene, D gene, J gene, CDR3 protein, CDR3 DNA. A D gene is named only where the DNA matches it firmly. A clone size is listed for some rows: how often the clone was seen (once, few, many), or a class if it is expanded.

clone size: .; V gene: TRBV4-2; D gene: TRBD2; J gene: TRBJ2-3; CDR3 protein: CASSQGTSGIFGTDTQYF; CDR3 DNA: TGTGCCAGCAGCCAAGGGACTAGTGGGATTTTTGGCACAGATACGCAGTATTTT
clone size: .; V gene: TRBV5-6; D gene: .; J gene: TRBJ2-1; CDR3 protein: CASSLNSQETQFF; CDR3 DNA: TGTGCCAGCAGCTTGAACAGCCAAGAGACCCAGTTCTTC
clone size: .; V gene: TRBV20-1; D gene: .; J gene: TRBJ2-7; CDR3 protein: CSASTPTISYEQYF; CDR3 DNA: TGCAGTGCTAGCACTCCGACAATCTCCTACGAGCAGTACTTC
clone size: few; V gene: TRBV7-8; D gene: TRBD1; J gene: TRBJ2-7; CDR3 protein: CASSTTGTGVYEQYF; CDR3 DNA: TGTGCCAGCAGCACGACCGGGACAGGGGTCTACGAGCAGTACTTC
clone size: many; V gene: TRBV6-2/TRBV6-3; D gene: .; J gene: TRBJ2-6; CDR3 protein: CASTLIGANVLTF; CDR3 DNA: TGTGCCAGCACTTTAATTGGGGCCAACGTCCTGACTTTC
clone size: few; V gene: TRBV10-3; D gene: .; J gene: TRBJ1-1; CDR3 protein: CAISERGPHLNTEAFF; CDR3 DNA: TGTGCCATCAGTGAGAGGGGCCCCCACCTGAACACTGAAGCTTTCTTT
clone size: once; V gene: TRBV6-2/TRBV6-3; D gene: .; J gene: TRBJ1-5; CDR3 protein: CASSYPPYTVDQPQHF; CDR3 DNA: TGTGCCAGCAGTTACCCGCCTTACACGGTAGATCAGCCCCAGCATTTT
clone size: .; V gene: TRBV6-2/TRBV6-3; D gene: .; J gene: TRBJ2-5; CDR3 protein: CASREFQETQYF; CDR3 DNA: TGTGCCAGCAGGGAGTTCCAAGAGACCCAGTACTTC
clone size: few; V gene: TRBV29-1; D gene: TRBD1; J gene: TRBJ1-1; CDR3 protein: CSGDRGMNTEAFF; CDR3 DNA: TGCAGCGGGGACAGGGGCATGAACACTGAAGCTTTCTTT
clone size: .; V gene: TRBV28; D gene: TRBD2; J gene: TRBJ2-3; CDR3 protein: CAGSFTTSGTDTQYF; CDR3 DNA: TGTGCCGGCAGTTTCACGACTAGCGGCACAGATACGCAGTATTTT
clone size: .; V gene: TRBV7-3; D gene: TRBD2; J gene: TRBJ2-1; CDR3 protein: CASSLQRLAGGDEQFF; CDR3 DNA: TGTGCCAGCAGCTTGCAAAGACTAGCGGGGGGGGATGAGCAGTTCTTC
clone size: .; V gene: TRBV9; D gene: .; J gene: TRBJ1-5; CDR3 protein: CASSVGVGYSNQPQHF; CDR3 DNA: TGTGCCAGCAGCGTAGGGGTGGGGTATAGCAATCAGCCCCAGCATTTT
clone size: few; V gene: TRBV7-2; D gene: TRBD2; J gene: TRBJ2-3; CDR3 protein: CASSFETSVTQYF; CDR3 DNA: TGTGCCAGCAGCTTCGAGACTAGCGTGACGCAGTATTTT
clone size: .; V gene: TRBV11-2; D gene: TRBD2; J gene: TRBJ2-7; CDR3 protein: CASSFPGTRDSSYEQYF; CDR3 DNA: TGTGCCAGCAGCTTCCCGGGGACTAGAGACAGCTCCTACGAGCAGTACTTC
clone size: .; V gene: TRBV6-2/TRBV6-3; D gene: TRBD1; J gene: TRBJ1-2; CDR3 protein: CASTRGQANYGYTF; CDR3 DNA: TGTGCCAGCACCCGAGGACAGGCGAACTATGGCTACACCTTC
clone size: .; V gene: TRBV7-2; D gene: TRBD2; J gene: TRBJ2-3; CDR3 protein: CASSKEGLASIADTQYF; CDR3 DNA: TGTGCCAGCAGCAAGGAGGGACTAGCGTCGATCGCAGATACGCAGTATTTT
clone size: .; V gene: TRBV27; D gene: TRBD2; J gene: TRBJ2-7; CDR3 protein: CASSLFSGRDNEQYF; CDR3 DNA: TGTGCCAGCAGTTTATTCAGCGGGAGGGACAACGAGCAGTACTTC
clone size: few; V gene: TRBV18; D gene: TRBD1; J gene: TRBJ2-5; CDR3 protein: CASSSTDRAGSETQYF; CDR3 DNA: TGTGCCAGCTCATCTACGGACAGGGCTGGGTCAGAGACCCAGTACTTC
clone size: .; V gene: TRBV28; D gene: .; J gene: TRBJ1-6; CDR3 protein: CASSSYRAFNSPLHF; CDR3 DNA: TGTGCCAGCAGTTCCTACCGGGCTTTCAATTCACCCCTCCACTTT
clone size: .; V gene: TRBV29-1; D gene: .; J gene: TRBJ1-5; CDR3 protein: CSATRGGDQPQHF; CDR3 DNA: TGCAGCGCAACTCGAGGGGGGGATCAGCCCCAGCATTTT
clone size: .; V gene: TRBV2; D gene: TRBD1; J gene: TRBJ2-3; CDR3 protein: CASKTGPVSQYF; CDR3 DNA: TGTGCCAGCAAGACAGGGCCGGTGTCGCAGTATTTT
clone size: .; V gene: TRBV9; D gene: TRBD2; J gene: TRBJ2-7; CDR3 protein: CASSVGLVGGPYEQYF; CDR3 DNA: TGTGCCAGCAGCGTGGGACTAGTGGGAGGGCCCTACGAGCAGTACTTC
clone size: few; V gene: TRBV3-1; D gene: .; J gene: TRBJ1-2; CDR3 protein: CASSQGEGGYTF; CDR3 DNA: TGTGCCAGCAGCCAAGGGGAGGGCGGCTACACCTTC
clone size: few; V gene: TRBV3-1; D gene: TRBD1; J gene: TRBJ1-1; CDR3 protein: CASSQPAGQGVDTEAFF; CDR3 DNA: TGTGCCAGCAGCCAACCGGCGGGACAGGGCGTGGACACTGAAGCTTTCTTT
clone size: .; V gene: TRBV29-1; D gene: .; J gene: TRBJ1-1; CDR3 protein: CSASRPEGTEAFF; CDR3 DNA: TGCAGCGCCTCAAGACCCGAGGGCACTGAAGCTTTCTTT
clone size: few; V gene: TRBV12-3/TRBV12-4; D gene: .; J gene: TRBJ2-1; CDR3 protein: CASSAAGSYNEQFF; CDR3 DNA: TGTGCCAGCAGTGCCGCAGGGAGCTACAATGAGCAGTTCTTC
clone size: .; V gene: TRBV15; D gene: TRBD2; J gene: TRBJ2-1; CDR3 protein: CATSRGTSGMNEQFF; CDR3 DNA: TGTGCCACCAGCAGAGGGACTAGCGGGATGAATGAGCAGTTCTTC
clone size: few; V gene: TRBV6-2/TRBV6-3; D gene: .; J gene: TRBJ2-5; CDR3 protein: CASREQGSETQYF; CDR3 DNA: TGTGCCAGCAGGGAACAGGGCTCAGAGACCCAGTACTTC
clone size: .; V gene: TRBV20-1; D gene: TRBD1; J gene: TRBJ2-3; CDR3 protein: CSALDRVKDTQYF; CDR3 DNA: TGCAGTGCATTGGACAGGGTGAAAGATACGCAGTATTTT
clone size: few; V gene: TRBV5-6; D gene: .; J gene: TRBJ2-7; CDR3 protein: CASSALPGSAYEQYF; CDR3 DNA: TGTGCCAGCAGCGCCCTACCGGGATCCGCCTACGAGCAGTACTTC
clone size: .; V gene: TRBV29-1; D gene: .; J gene: TRBJ1-2; CDR3 protein: CSSPGGDGYTF; CDR3 DNA: TGCAGCTCGCCGGGGGGTGATGGCTACACCTTC
clone size: .; V gene: TRBV20-1; D gene: TRBD1; J gene: TRBJ1-4; CDR3 protein: CSAVQGGGEKLFF; CDR3 DNA: TGCAGTGCCGTACAGGGGGGAGGTGAAAAACTGTTTTTT
clone size: few; V gene: TRBV6-2/TRBV6-3; D gene: TRBD1; J gene: TRBJ2-5; CDR3 protein: CASSQTGAVLGEKQYF; CDR3 DNA: TGTGCCAGCAGTCAGACAGGGGCCGTATTGGGAGAGAAGCAGTACTTC
clone size: .; V gene: TRBV12-3/TRBV12-4; D gene: TRBD1; J gene: TRBJ1-2; CDR3 protein: CASSPHPGTGPNYGYTF; CDR3 DNA: TGTGCCAGCAGTCCACATCCTGGGACAGGCCCTAACTATGGCTACACCTTC
clone size: .; V gene: TRBV5-1; D gene: .; J gene: TRBJ1-4; CDR3 protein: CASSSTGSQEKLFF; CDR3 DNA: TGCGCCAGCAGCTCTACAGGGAGTCAGGAAAAACTGTTTTTT
clone size: .; V gene: TRBV11-1; D gene: TRBD2; J gene: TRBJ2-3; CDR3 protein: CASSLDGGGGVTDTQYF; CDR3 DNA: TGTGCCAGCAGCTTAGACGGCGGGGGGGGGGTCACAGATACGCAGTATTTT
clone size: many; V gene: TRBV7-2; D gene: .; J gene: TRBJ1-4; CDR3 protein: CASSRGEKLFF; CDR3 DNA: TGTGCCAGCAGCCGCGGTGAAAAACTGTTTTTT
clone size: .; V gene: TRBV7-6; D gene: .; J gene: TRBJ2-5; CDR3 protein: CASSPLGLNLDEQYF; CDR3 DNA: TGTGCCAGCAGCCCTTTGGGGCTAAACCTTGATGAGCAGTACTTC
clone size: many; V gene: TRBV11-2; D gene: .; J gene: TRBJ2-7; CDR3 protein: CASSSPLDSKDYEQYF; CDR3 DNA: TGTGCCAGCAGCTCACCCCTGGACTCAAAGGACTACGAGCAGTACTTC
clone size: .; V gene: TRBV25-1; D gene: .; J gene: TRBJ1-2; CDR3 protein: CASTGVEGYTF; CDR3 DNA: TGTGCCAGCACGGGCGTTGAGGGCTACACCTTC
clone size: few; V gene: TRBV3-1; D gene: .; J gene: TRBJ2-2; CDR3 protein: CASGRRDSNTGELFF; CDR3 DNA: TGTGCCAGCGGCCGAAGAGACTCGAACACCGGGGAGCTGTTTTTT
clone size: few; V gene: TRBV3-1; D gene: TRBD2; J gene: TRBJ2-5; CDR3 protein: CASSQVPTSGGQETQYF; CDR3 DNA: TGTGCCAGCAGCCAAGTACCGACTAGCGGGGGACAAGAGACCCAGTACTTC
clone size: .; V gene: TRBV7-2; D gene: .; J gene: TRBJ2-1; CDR3 protein: CASSLVYTRGSYNEQFF; CDR3 DNA: TGTGCCAGCAGCTTAGTGTATACTAGGGGGTCCTACAATGAGCAGTTCTTC
clone size: many; V gene: TRBV7-3; D gene: TRBD2; J gene: TRBJ2-6; CDR3 protein: CASSLFGGLGANVLTF; CDR3 DNA: TGTGCCAGCAGCTTATTCGGGGGGTTGGGGGCCAACGTCCTGACTTTC
clone size: few; V gene: TRBV10-1; D gene: .; J gene: TRBJ2-7; CDR3 protein: CASSGPQGGGSYNEQYF; CDR3 DNA: TGCGCCAGCAGTGGTCCCCAGGGGGGAGGCTCCTACAATGAGCAGTACTTC
clone size: few; V gene: TRBV24-1; D gene: .; J gene: TRBJ2-1; CDR3 protein: CATRSGPSYNEQFF; CDR3 DNA: TGTGCCACCAGGAGCGGGCCCTCCTACAATGAGCAGTTCTTC
clone size: .; V gene: TRBV12-5; D gene: .; J gene: TRBJ1-1; CDR3 protein: CARVRAGSTEAFF; CDR3 DNA: TGTGCTAGGGTCCGGGCGGGAAGCACTGAAGCTTTCTTT
clone size: .; V gene: TRBV20-1; D gene: .; J gene: TRBJ1-1; CDR3 protein: CSVKKGGVDTEAFF; CDR3 DNA: TGCAGTGTAAAAAAGGGGGGAGTGGACACTGAAGCTTTCTTT
clone size: .; V gene: TRBV4-3; D gene: TRBD1; J gene: TRBJ2-2; CDR3 protein: CASSRLTGAGTGELFF; CDR3 DNA: TGCGCCAGCAGCCGATTGACAGGGGCGGGCACCGGGGAGCTGTTTTTT
clone size: few; V gene: TRBV12-3/TRBV12-4; D gene: TRBD2; J gene: TRBJ2-1; CDR3 protein: CASRPASGGSSYNEQFF; CDR3 DNA: TGTGCCAGCAGGCCCGCTAGCGGGGGGTCGTCCTACAATGAGCAGTTCTTC